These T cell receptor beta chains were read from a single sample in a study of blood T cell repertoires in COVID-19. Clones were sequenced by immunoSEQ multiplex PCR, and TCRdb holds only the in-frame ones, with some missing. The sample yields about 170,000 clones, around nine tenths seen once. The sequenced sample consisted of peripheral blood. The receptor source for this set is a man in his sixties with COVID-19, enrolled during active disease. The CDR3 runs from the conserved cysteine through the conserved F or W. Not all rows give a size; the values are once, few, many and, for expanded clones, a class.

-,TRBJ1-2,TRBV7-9,CASSLGPTGQVGGYTF
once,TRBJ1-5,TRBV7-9,CASSSKGDRGNQPQHF
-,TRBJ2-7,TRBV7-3,CASGSTPLEQYF
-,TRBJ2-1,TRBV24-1,CATSDPKTGSINEQFF
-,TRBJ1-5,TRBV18,CASSPLMPGQGTNQPQHF
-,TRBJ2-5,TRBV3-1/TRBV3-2,CASSQGAGISETQYF
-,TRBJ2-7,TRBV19,CASSSDLGFFYEQYF
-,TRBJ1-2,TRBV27,CASSFGQGYGYTF
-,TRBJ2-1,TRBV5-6,CASSAPWTGLQNEQFF
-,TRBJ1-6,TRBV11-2,CASSFGATESSPLHF
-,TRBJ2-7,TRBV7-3,CASRGAHEQYF
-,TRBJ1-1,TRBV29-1,CSVEEGAGTEAFF
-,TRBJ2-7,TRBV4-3,CASSQDGLAGVYEQYF
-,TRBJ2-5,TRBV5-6,CASRRDSSYVETQYF
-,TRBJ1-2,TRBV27,CASSLGAAGGLTYTF
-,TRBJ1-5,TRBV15,CATSSGDRNQPQHF
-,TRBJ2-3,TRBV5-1,CASSRASGITDTQYF
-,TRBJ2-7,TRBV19,CATLGVGKGNEQYF
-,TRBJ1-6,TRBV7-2,CASSLGQGLSNSPLHF
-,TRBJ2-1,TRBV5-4,CASSQSGVVMNEQFF
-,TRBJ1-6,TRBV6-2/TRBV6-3,CASSYSTGGKSPLHF
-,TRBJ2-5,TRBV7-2,CASSLGLSGGAKTQYF
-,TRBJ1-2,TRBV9,CASSASGSYGYTF
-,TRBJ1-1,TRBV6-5,CASRTGGNMNTEAFF
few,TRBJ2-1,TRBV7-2,CASSRETRTGEQFF
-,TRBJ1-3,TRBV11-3,CASSLESTKESSGNTIYF
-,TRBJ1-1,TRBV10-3,CAISESRPGQGWGTEAFF
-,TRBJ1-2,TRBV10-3,CAISESGSYGYTF
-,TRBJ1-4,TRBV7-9,CASSQNRATNEKLFF
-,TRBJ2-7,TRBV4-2,CASSWSATVSYEQYF
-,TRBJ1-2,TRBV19,CASNPGTDNYGYTF
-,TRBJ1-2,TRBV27,CASSATGTGYGYTF